This T cell receptor (beta chain) was sequenced in a study of T-cell reconstitution after alpha-beta-depleted transplantation in children. CDR3 length: 12 residues. V lost 2 bases and J lost 8, with 10 bases in between. The germline V gene has CDR1 SGHRS and CDR2 YFSETQ. Preparation of the TCRbeta library used unique molecular identifiers. TCRdb reprocessed the PCR reads with MiXCR, giving one entry per CDR3 protein. The repertoire consists of about 300,000 distinct CDR3 sequences, with roughly 9.1% occurring once and the leading ten covering around 7.6%. This clonotype was detected ten times or more. The antigen is not known. Whole-study findings and limits: About two months after transplant, alpha-beta T cells reportedly came from several hundred expanded graft clones. At the one-year point after transplant, T-cell counts and TCRbeta diversity were found to come mostly from T cells that had been newly produced. Where some patients showed high TCRbeta diversity at day 60, it came from recipient T cells and thymic progenitors that had survived.

Sample: PBMCs, taken before TCRalphabeta/CD19-depleted stem cell transplant. The clonotype originates from a boy under two years old with acute myeloid leukemia, due to receive a stem cell transplant. The rearrangement uses TRBV5-1 and TRBJ1-2; D remains ambiguous. The CDR3 reads CASSFSRLGYTF. CDR3 coding DNA: TGCGCCAGCAGCTTCAGCAGGCTGGGCTACACCTTC.